The source of this TCR beta chain is a study of CD8 T cells in Susac syndrome. CDR1 is SNHLY and CDR2 is FYNNEI in the germline V gene. This CDR3 region has 14 residues. V was trimmed by 6 bases and J by 6 bases, leaving 18 bases between them. TCR beta from blood CD8+ and CD4+ T cells was sequenced. Included as multiple sclerosis controls were treatment-naive patients who had stable or active relapsing-remitting disease. TEMRA cells were enriched by FACS, and CD4+ and CD8+ T cells were negatively isolated. Reverse transcription of roughly 0.45 to 1 ug RNA was carried out with random hexamers. An immunoSEQ multiplex PCR generated amplified TCR beta CDR3 products spanning 54 Vbeta and 13 Jbeta. From the immunoSEQ multiplex PCR reads, TCRdb called clonotypes with MiXCR, one entry per CDR3 protein. The sample contains approximately 180,000 distinct CDR3 sequences, approximately 94% of which appear only once.

The sequence was collected from a human donor with multiple sclerosis. Sample: CD4+ T cells from PBMCs. The chain recombines TRBV2 with TRBJ2-7; D is perhaps TRBD2 (6 bases). CDR3 loop: CASRETYLGGEQYF. For the CDR3, the DNA is TGTGCCAGCAGGGAAACCTATCTGGGGGGCGAGCAGTACTTC.